The 13 T cell receptor beta chains below were found in one sample sequenced in a study of CD8+ T cells in alopecia areata. After isolation, RNA underwent reverse transcription to generate cDNA as the sequencing template. Sequencing was performed with immunoSEQ multiplex PCR; in TCRdb, only in-frame clones are kept and a portion is missing. Of approximately 180,000 clones detected, 58% appear once; the ten largest clones hold under 20%. Treatment in this sample: oral pan-JAK inhibitor, 5-10 mg twice daily. Sequencing was performed on CD4+ T cells sorted from blood, taken between weeks 55 and 65, from a patient treated with tofacitinib. These receptors all stem from a human donor with alopecia areata.

J is TRBJ2-1 and V is TRBV29-1, with D uncertain. Germline V gene sequence: CDR1 SQVTM, CDR2 ANQGSEA. The CDR3 extends over 11 amino acids. The ends were cut back, 6 bases at V and 6 bases at J, with 9 bases in the middle. This chain's CDR3 is CSVGRANEQFF. The CDR3 region has the DNA TGCAGCGTGGGCAGAGCCAATGAGCAGTTCTTC.

This clone was counted between two and nine times. The gene calls are TRBV29-1 and TRBJ2-1; weak D call: TRBD1 (5 bases). Trimming left V 4 bases short and J 4 bases short, with 11 bases between. CDR3 size: 13 residues. Looked up from germline, CDR1 is SQVTM and CDR2 is ANQGSEA. CDR3 in amino acids: CSVAWTTYNEQFF. CDR3 in DNA: TGCAGCGTTGCCTGGACAACGTACAATGAGCAGTTCTTC.

Only one count was recorded for this clone. The sample carries other DNA sequences with the same CDR3. The chain has TRBV19 and TRBJ2-5; TRBD1 aligns across 9 bases. Germline assignment: CDR1 LNHDA and CDR2 SQIVND (reference sequence). V lost 6 bases and J lost 0; bases outside the gene matches: 2. CDR3 length: 14 residues. CDR3 region: CASSRDRDQETQYF. DNA for the CDR3: TGTGCCAGTAGCCGGGACAGGGACCAAGAGACCCAGTACTTC. The full variable domain, its missing parts supplied by reference TRBV19 and TRBJ2-5, is DGGITQSPKYLFRKEGQNVTLSCEQNLNHDAMYWYRQDPGQGLRLIYYSQIVNDFQKGDIAEGYSVSREKKESFPLTVTSAQKNPTAFYLCASSRDRDQETQYFGPGTRLLVL.

V usage is TRBV2 and J usage is TRBJ2-7, with a tentative D call TRBD2 (5 bases). Germline V gives CDR1 SNHLY, CDR2 FYNNEI. This CDR3 comprises 13 residues. Trimming removed 0 bases at V and 11 bases at J, with 14 bases between. In DNA form, the CDR3 reads TGTGCCAGCAGTGAAGCGCTTAGGCTAGCAGAGTACTTC. Translated: CASSEALRLAEYF.

This sequence joins TRBV29-1 and TRBJ1-3; D uncertain. The germline V gene has CDR1 SQVTM and CDR2 ANQGSEA. The CDR3 runs to 14 residues. Trimming pared 4 bases from V and 0 bases from J, leaving 10 bases between. This CDR3 reads CSVGTVYSGNTIYF. In DNA, the CDR3 is TGCAGCGTTGGGACGGTTTACTCTGGAAACACCATATATTTT.

The V gene is TRBV6-5, the J gene TRBJ1-5; D remains ambiguous. This CDR3 has 11 residues. Deletions cut 6 bases from V and 5 bases from J, with 5 bases between. CDR1 and CDR2 (germline): MNHEY, SVGAGI. The chain's CDR3 is CASRPYQPQHF. CDR3 nucleotides: TGTGCCAGCAGACCCTATCAGCCCCAGCATTTT.

The V call is TRBV5-6, the J call TRBJ1-2; tentative D call: TRBD1 (5 bases). V lost 0 bases and J lost 3, with 9 bases in between. This CDR3 has 14 amino acids. Germline V lookup: CDR1 SGHDT, CDR2 YYEEEE. CDR3 bases: TGTGCCAGCAGCTTGGGGGGCAGGGACTATGGCTACACCTTC. Translation gives CASSLGGRDYGYTF.

The J gene is TRBJ2-7, the V gene TRBV11-2, with 7 nucleotides matching TRBD1. Germline trimming cut 3 bases from V and 0 bases from J; bases unmatched to any gene: 2. Germline loops: CDR1 SGHAT, CDR2 FQNNGV. The CDR3 sequence is 14 residues long. The CDR3 DNA follows: TGTGCCAGCAGCTTGGGGACAGACTCCTACGAGCAGTACTTC. This gives the protein CASSLGTDSYEQYF.

The rearrangement uses TRBV19 and TRBJ1-1; D is possibly TRBD1 (6 bases). Germline V gene lookup returns CDR1 LNHDA and CDR2 SQIVND (reference sequence). The CDR3 is 14 amino acids. V was trimmed by 3 bases and J by 8 bases, leaving 16 bases between them. The DNA for the CDR3 is TGTGCCAGTAGTATTACCGGGGGGCAATCCGAAGCTTTCTTT. It translates to CASSITGGQSEAFF. The variable domain in full, completed from reference TRBV19 and TRBJ1-1, reads DGGITQSPKYLFRKEGQNVTLSCEQNLNHDAMYWYRQDPGQGLRLIYYSQIVNDFQKGDIAEGYSVSREKKESFPLTVTSAQKNPTAFYLCASSITGGQSEAFFGQGTRLTVV.

CDR3 sequence (DNA): TGTGCCAGCATACGACAGGGGGGCGAGCAGTACTTC. It codes for CASIRQGGEQYF. The chain is built from TRBV6-5 and TRBJ2-7, with 9 bases fitting TRBD1. The CDR3 runs 12 residues. J gave up 6 bases and V 7 bases, and 4 bases lay outside the gene matches. Looked up from germline, CDR1 is MNHEY and CDR2 is SVGAGI.

The chain combines TRBV18 with TRBJ2-5; D uncertain. The CDR3 runs to 15 residues. Germline CDR1 is KGHSH and CDR2 is LQKENI. The V end lost 2 bases, the J end lost 5 bases, and 15 bases lay between the germline ends. CDR3 loop: CASSPTVQPAETQYF. The DNA of the CDR3 is TGTGCCAGCTCACCAACGGTTCAACCGGCGGAGACCCAGTACTTC.

Concerning this clone: The same CDR3 can be traced to other DNA sequences in this sample. The J gene is TRBJ1-6, the V gene TRBV30, with TRBD1 matching 9 bases. Germline loops: CDR1 GTSNPN, CDR2 SVGIG (reference sequence). The CDR3 covers 13 residues. V shed 5 bases, J shed 6 bases, and the junction held 2 bases outside the gene matches. The CDR3 region has the DNA TGTGCCTGGGGGGGACAGGGTAATTCACCCCTCCACTTT. Protein sequence: CAWGGQGNSPLHF.

J is TRBJ2-1 and V is TRBV5-1; 10 bases fit TRBD2. The J segment lost 5 bases and the V segment lost 2 bases, leaving 4 bases of the junction unmatched. Germline CDR1 is SGHRS and CDR2 is YFSETQ. CDR3 size: 15 residues. The CDR3 spells CASSFSAGGNNEQFF. In nucleotides, the CDR3 is TGCGCCAGCAGCTTTTCAGCGGGGGGGAACAATGAGCAGTTCTTC.